This T cell receptor (beta chain) was recovered during a study of cytomegalovirus exposure and HLA in healthy donors. The primer mix had 60 Vbeta and 13 Jbeta primers. The repertoire was sequenced with immunoSEQ multiplex PCR; TCRdb's copy has only in-frame clones and lacks some. The repertoire holds 90,000 to 130,000 clones, with around 84% as singletons. Germline V gives CDR1 KGHSH, CDR2 LQKENI. With 4 bases removed from V and 3 bases from J, the gap between germline ends came to 10 bases. The CDR3 loop spans 13 amino acids. This TCR was sampled from a woman between 25 and 40 years old in good health and CMV-seronegative. The chain combines TRBV18 with TRBJ2-7; no clear D gene. The sequencing sample was made of PBMCs. In DNA, the CDR3 is TGTGCCAGCTCACAATCGGCGGTCTACGAGCAGTACTTC. It is translated as CASSQSAVYEQYF.